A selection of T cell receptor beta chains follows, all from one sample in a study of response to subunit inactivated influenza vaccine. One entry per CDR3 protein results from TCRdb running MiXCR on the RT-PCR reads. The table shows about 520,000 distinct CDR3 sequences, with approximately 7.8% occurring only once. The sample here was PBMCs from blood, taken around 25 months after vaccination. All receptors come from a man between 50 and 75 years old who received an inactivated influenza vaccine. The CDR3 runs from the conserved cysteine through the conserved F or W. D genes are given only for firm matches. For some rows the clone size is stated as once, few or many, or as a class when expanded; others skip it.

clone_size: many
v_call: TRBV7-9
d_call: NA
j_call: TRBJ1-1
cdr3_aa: CASSLEGVNTEAFF
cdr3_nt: TGTGCCAGCAGCTTAGAGGGAGTGAACACTGAAGCTTTCTTT

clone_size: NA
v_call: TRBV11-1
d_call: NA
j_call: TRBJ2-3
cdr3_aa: CASSGTLWSSSSPDTQYF
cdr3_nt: TGTGCCAGCAGCGGGACTCTCTGGAGCTCTTCTTCGCCAGATACGCAGTATTTT

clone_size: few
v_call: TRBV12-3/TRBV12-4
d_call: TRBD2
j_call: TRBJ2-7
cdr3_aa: CASSSSGGSNEQYF
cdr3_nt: TGTGCCAGCAGTTCTAGCGGGGGGTCGAACGAGCAGTACTTC

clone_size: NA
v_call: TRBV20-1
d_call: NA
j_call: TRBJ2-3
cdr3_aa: CSASLRLKPSTDTQYF
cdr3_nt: TGCAGTGCTAGTTTACGCCTGAAACCTAGCACAGATACGCAGTATTTT

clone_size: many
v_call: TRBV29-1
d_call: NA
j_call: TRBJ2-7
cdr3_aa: CSVLDEQYF
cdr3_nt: TGCAGCGTTCTCGACGAGCAGTACTTC

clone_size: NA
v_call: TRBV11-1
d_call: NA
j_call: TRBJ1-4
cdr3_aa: CASSQREDSTNEKLFF
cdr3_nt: TGTGCCAGCAGCCAAAGAGAAGATTCAACTAATGAAAAACTGTTTTTT

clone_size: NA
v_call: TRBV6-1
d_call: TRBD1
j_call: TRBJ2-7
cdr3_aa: CATKGDSTYEQYF
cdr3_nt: TGTGCCACTAAGGGGGACAGCACCTACGAGCAGTACTTC

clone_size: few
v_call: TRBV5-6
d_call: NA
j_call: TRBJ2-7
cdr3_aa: CASSSGRGKYEQYF
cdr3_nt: TGTGCCAGCAGCTCCGGACGGGGAAAATACGAGCAGTACTTC

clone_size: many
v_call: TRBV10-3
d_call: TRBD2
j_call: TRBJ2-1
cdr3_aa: CAISESGLAAAGEQFF
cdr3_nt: TGTGCCATCAGTGAGTCGGGACTAGCGGCAGCGGGTGAGCAGTTCTTC

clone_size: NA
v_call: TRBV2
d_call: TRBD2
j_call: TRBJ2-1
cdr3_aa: CASSERLAGAPPFF
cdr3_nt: TGTGCCAGCAGTGAAAGGTTAGCGGGGGCCCCCCCGTTCTTC

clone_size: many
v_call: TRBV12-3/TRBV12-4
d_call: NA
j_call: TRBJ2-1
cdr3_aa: CASSLGVDSLPSEQFF
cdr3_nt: TGTGCCAGCAGTTTAGGAGTGGACTCCCTCCCCTCTGAGCAGTTCTTC

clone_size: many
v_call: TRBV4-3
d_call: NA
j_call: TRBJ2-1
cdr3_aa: CASSQSGEGYNEQFF
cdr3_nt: TGCGCCAGCAGCCAATCCGGGGAAGGGTACAATGAGCAGTTCTTC

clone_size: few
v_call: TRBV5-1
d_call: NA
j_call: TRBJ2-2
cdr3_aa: CASSSLATNTGELFF
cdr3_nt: TGCGCCAGCAGCAGCCTAGCGACGAACACCGGGGAGCTGTTTTTT

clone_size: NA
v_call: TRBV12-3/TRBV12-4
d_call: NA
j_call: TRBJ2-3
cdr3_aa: CASRPSPDRLGTDTQYF
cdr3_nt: TGTGCCAGCAGACCGTCCCCAGACAGGCTCGGCACAGATACGCAGTATTTT

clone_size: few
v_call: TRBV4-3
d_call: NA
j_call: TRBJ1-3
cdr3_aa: CASSQHGQPSSGNTIYF
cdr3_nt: TGCGCCAGCAGCCAGCACGGACAGCCAAGCTCTGGAAACACCATATATTTT

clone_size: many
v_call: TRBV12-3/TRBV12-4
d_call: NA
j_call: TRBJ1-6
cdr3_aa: CASSSRAVGSPLHF
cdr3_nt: TGTGCCAGCAGTTCCCGGGCAGTAGGTTCACCCCTCCACTTT

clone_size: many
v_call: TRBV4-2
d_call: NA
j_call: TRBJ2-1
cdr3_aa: CASSQGGDYNEQFF
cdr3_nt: TGTGCCAGCAGCCAAGGGGGGGACTACAATGAGCAGTTCTTC

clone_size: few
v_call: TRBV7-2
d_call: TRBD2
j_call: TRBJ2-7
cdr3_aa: CASSLVASGGASYEQYF
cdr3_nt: TGTGCCAGCAGCTTAGTTGCTAGCGGGGGGGCTTCCTACGAGCAGTACTTC

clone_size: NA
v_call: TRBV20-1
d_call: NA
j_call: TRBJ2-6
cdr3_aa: CSAHPGANVLTF
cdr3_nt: TGCAGTGCCCACCCTGGGGCCAACGTCCTGACTTTC

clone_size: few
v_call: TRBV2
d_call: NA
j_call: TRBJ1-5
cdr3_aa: CASGAAENQPQHF
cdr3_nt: TGTGCCAGCGGCGCGGCAGAAAATCAGCCCCAGCATTTT

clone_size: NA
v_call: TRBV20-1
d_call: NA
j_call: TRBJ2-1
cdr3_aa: CSAARLGSNYNEQFF
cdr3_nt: TGCAGTGCTGCCAGGTTGGGATCAAACTACAATGAGCAGTTCTTC

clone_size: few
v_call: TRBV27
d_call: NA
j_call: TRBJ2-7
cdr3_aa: CASSLRGREAQYF
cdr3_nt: TGTGCCAGCAGTTTGAGGGGCAGGGAGGCGCAGTACTTC

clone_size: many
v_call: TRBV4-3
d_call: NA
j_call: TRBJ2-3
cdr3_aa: CASSPGRRDTQYF
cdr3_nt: TGCGCCAGCAGCCCTGGTAGAAGGGATACGCAGTATTTT

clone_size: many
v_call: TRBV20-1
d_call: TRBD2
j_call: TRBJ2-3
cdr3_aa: CSARDGRGYTQYF
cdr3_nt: TGCAGTGCTAGAGATGGGCGGGGGTATACGCAGTATTTT

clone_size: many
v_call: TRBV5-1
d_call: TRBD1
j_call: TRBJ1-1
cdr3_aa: CASSLDAGGTEAFF
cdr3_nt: TGCGCCAGCAGCTTGGACGCAGGGGGCACTGAAGCTTTCTTT

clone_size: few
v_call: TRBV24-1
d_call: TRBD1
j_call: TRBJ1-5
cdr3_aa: CATSDAATGVSQPQHF
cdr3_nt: TGTGCCACCAGTGATGCAGCCACAGGGGTTTCTCAGCCCCAGCATTTT

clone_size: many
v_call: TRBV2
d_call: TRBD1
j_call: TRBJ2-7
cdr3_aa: CASRFGQGPDYEQYF
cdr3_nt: TGTGCCAGCAGATTCGGACAGGGGCCGGACTACGAGCAGTACTTC

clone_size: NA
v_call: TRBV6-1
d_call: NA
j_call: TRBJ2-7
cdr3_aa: CASSEALRQAEQYF
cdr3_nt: TGTGCCAGCAGTGAAGCGCTGAGACAAGCCGAGCAGTACTTC

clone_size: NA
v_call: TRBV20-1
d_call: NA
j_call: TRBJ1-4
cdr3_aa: CSAWDGFIATNEKLFF
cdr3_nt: TGCAGTGCTTGGGACGGTTTCATCGCAACTAATGAAAAACTGTTTTTT

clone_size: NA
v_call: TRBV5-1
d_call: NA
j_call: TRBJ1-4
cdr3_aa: CASSYQGLSNEKLFF
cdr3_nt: TGCGCCAGTAGCTACCAGGGACTATCAAATGAAAAACTGTTTTTT

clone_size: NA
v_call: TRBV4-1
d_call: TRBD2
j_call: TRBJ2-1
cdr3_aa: CASSQGLAGAYNEQFF
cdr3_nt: TGCGCCAGCAGCCAAGGATTAGCGGGGGCCTACAATGAGCAGTTCTTC

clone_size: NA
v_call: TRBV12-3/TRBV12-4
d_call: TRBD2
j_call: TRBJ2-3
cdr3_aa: CASSPGLGHTDTQYF
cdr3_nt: TGTGCCAGCAGCCCGGGACTAGGGCACACAGATACGCAGTATTTT

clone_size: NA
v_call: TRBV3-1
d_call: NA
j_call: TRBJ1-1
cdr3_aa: CASSPRPGTNTEAFF
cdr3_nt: TGTGCCAGCAGCCCCCGTCCCGGGACGAACACTGAAGCTTTCTTT

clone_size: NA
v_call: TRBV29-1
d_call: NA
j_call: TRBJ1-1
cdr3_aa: CSVGGQGLNTEAFF
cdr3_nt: TGCAGCGTTGGCGGCCAGGGGTTGAACACTGAAGCTTTCTTT

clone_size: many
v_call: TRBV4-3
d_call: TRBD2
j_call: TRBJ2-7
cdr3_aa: CASSQGVAGSSYEQYF
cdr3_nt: TGCGCCAGCAGCCAAGGGGTAGCGGGGAGCTCCTACGAGCAGTACTTC

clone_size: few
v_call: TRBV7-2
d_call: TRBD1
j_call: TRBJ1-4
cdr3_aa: CASSWTGTAEKLFF
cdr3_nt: TGTGCCAGCAGCTGGACCGGGACAGCTGAAAAACTGTTTTTT

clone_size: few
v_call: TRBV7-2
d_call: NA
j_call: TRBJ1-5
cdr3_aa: CASSIDTNQPQHF
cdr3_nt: TGTGCCAGCAGCATAGATACAAATCAGCCCCAGCATTTT

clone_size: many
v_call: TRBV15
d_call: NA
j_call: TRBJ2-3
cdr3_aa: CATSRRGAPTDTQYF
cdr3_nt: TGTGCCACCAGCAGACGAGGAGCCCCCACAGATACGCAGTATTTT

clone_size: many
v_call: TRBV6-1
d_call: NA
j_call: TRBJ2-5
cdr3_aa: CASGVDTLMETQYF
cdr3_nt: TGTGCCAGCGGGGTAGACACCCTCATGGAGACCCAGTACTTC

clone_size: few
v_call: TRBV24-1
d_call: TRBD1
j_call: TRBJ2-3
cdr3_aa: CATARDRVWDF
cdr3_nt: TGTGCCACAGCGCGGGACAGGGTCTGGGATTTT

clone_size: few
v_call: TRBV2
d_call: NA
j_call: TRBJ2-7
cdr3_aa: CASRGDRSYEQYF
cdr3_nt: TGTGCCAGCAGGGGGGACCGGTCCTACGAGCAGTACTTC

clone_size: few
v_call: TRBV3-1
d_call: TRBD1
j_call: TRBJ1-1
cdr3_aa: CASSQYGQANTEAFF
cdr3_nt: TGTGCCAGCAGCCAATACGGACAGGCTAACACTGAAGCTTTCTTT